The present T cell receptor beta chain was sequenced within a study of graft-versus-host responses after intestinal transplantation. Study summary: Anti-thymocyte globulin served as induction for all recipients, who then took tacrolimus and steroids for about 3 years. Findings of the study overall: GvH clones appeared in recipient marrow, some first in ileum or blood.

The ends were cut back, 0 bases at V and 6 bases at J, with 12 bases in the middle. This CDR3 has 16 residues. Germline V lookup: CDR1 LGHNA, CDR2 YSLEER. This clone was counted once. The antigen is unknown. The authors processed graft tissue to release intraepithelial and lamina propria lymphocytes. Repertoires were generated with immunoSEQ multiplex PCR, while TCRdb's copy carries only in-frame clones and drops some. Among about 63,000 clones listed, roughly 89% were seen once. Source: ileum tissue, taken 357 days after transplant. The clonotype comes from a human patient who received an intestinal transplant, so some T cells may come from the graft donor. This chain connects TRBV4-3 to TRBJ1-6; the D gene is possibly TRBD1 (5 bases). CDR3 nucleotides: TGCGCCAGCAGCCAAGACCAGGGAGGTCCTAATTCACCCCTCCACTTT. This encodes CASSQDQGGPNSPLHF.